A selection of T cell receptor beta chains follows, all from one sample in a study of blood T cell repertoires in COVID-19. Data came from immunoSEQ multiplex PCR; TCRdb stores just in-frame clones and leaves some out. The table has about 74,000 clones, less than 95% seen once. The source material was peripheral blood. Source of these receptors: a woman aged 55-69 years with active COVID-19. Both conserved end residues are part of each CDR3. The D gene is left open where the match is weak. A row's size may be missing; if present it is once, few, many or a size class.

J: TRBJ1-2
size: -
length: 15
V: TRBV5-1
D: -
CDR3: CASSFSPTGNYGYTF
DNA: TGCGCCAGCAGCTTCTCCCCCACAGGGAACTATGGCTACACCTTC

J: TRBJ2-7
size: -
length: 15
V: TRBV5-1
D: TRBD2
CDR3: CASSLHKREGSEQYF
DNA: TGCGCCAGCAGCTTGCATAAGCGGGAGGGTAGCGAGCAGTACTTC

J: TRBJ2-7
size: -
length: 12
V: TRBV29-1
D: -
CDR3: CSVIVGVSEQYF
DNA: TGCAGCGTTATAGTAGGGGTTAGCGAGCAGTACTTC

J: TRBJ2-1
size: -
length: 15
V: TRBV3-1/TRBV3-2
D: TRBD2
CDR3: CASTTGLAGIGEQFF
DNA: TGTGCCAGCACTACCGGACTAGCGGGAATTGGTGAGCAGTTCTTC

J: TRBJ2-1
size: -
length: 20
V: TRBV6-1
D: TRBD2
CDR3: CASSASPSSGTSASYNEQFF
DNA: TGTGCCAGCAGTGCCTCACCATCTAGCGGGACCTCTGCCTCCTACAATGAGCAGTTCTTC

J: TRBJ2-3
size: -
length: 15
V: TRBV4-1
D: TRBD2
CDR3: CASSQPGGYTDTQYF
DNA: TGCGCCAGCAGCCAACCGGGGGGGTACACAGATACGCAGTATTTT

J: TRBJ2-7
size: -
length: 13
V: TRBV7-9
D: TRBD1
CDR3: CASSLGPDRRQYF
DNA: TGTGCCAGCAGCTTAGGACCGGACAGGCGGCAGTACTTC

J: TRBJ1-1
size: -
length: 14
V: TRBV19
D: -
CDR3: CASSIGGWNTEAFF
DNA: TGTGCCAGTAGTATAGGTGGCTGGAACACTGAAGCTTTCTTT

J: TRBJ2-2
size: -
length: 15
V: TRBV5-1
D: -
CDR3: CASSALAAVTGELFF
DNA: TGCGCCAGCAGCGCTTTGGCAGCGGTCACCGGGGAGCTGTTTTTT

J: TRBJ2-7
size: -
length: 16
V: TRBV6-1
D: TRBD2
CDR3: CASSAVKSGGRNEQYF
DNA: TGTGCCAGCAGTGCTGTCAAAAGCGGCGGGAGGAACGAGCAGTACTTC

J: TRBJ2-5
size: -
length: 10
V: TRBV29-1
D: TRBD1
CDR3: CSAQDRAEYF
DNA: TGCAGCGCCCAAGACAGGGCCGAGTACTTC

J: TRBJ2-3
size: -
length: 17
V: TRBV5-4
D: TRBD2
CDR3: CASSLGLAGARTDTQYF
DNA: TGTGCCAGCAGCCTGGGACTAGCGGGAGCTCGCACAGATACGCAGTATTTT

J: TRBJ2-7
size: -
length: 13
V: TRBV6-1
D: -
CDR3: CASSEGSSYEQYF
DNA: TGTGCCAGCAGTGAGGGGAGCTCCTACGAGCAGTACTTC

J: TRBJ2-1
size: -
length: 15
V: TRBV19
D: TRBD2
CDR3: CASRSTSGGYNEQFF
DNA: TGTGCCAGTAGATCAACTAGCGGGGGCTACAATGAGCAGTTCTTC

J: TRBJ2-2
size: -
length: 13
V: TRBV2
D: TRBD2
CDR3: CASRTSEAGELFF
DNA: TGTGCCAGCAGGACTAGCGAGGCCGGGGAGCTGTTTTTT

J: TRBJ2-1
size: -
length: 18
V: TRBV7-9
D: -
CDR3: CASSLEFGLGNRAYEQFF
DNA: TGTGCCAGCAGCTTAGAATTCGGATTAGGGAACAGGGCCTATGAGCAGTTCTTC

J: TRBJ1-2
size: -
length: 14
V: TRBV3-1/TRBV3-2
D: -
CDR3: CASSQDWQGFGYTF
DNA: TGTGCCAGCAGCCAAGATTGGCAGGGTTTCGGCTACACCTTC

J: TRBJ1-2
size: few
length: 15
V: TRBV11-2
D: -
CDR3: CASSSLWRGSYGYTF
DNA: TGTGCCAGCAGCAGCCTGTGGCGGGGCAGCTATGGCTACACCTTC

J: TRBJ2-7
size: -
length: 14
V: TRBV28
D: -
CDR3: CASSPEESSYEQYF
DNA: TGTGCCAGCAGCCCTGAGGAGAGCTCCTACGAGCAGTACTTC

J: TRBJ2-3
size: -
length: 15
V: TRBV6-6
D: TRBD2
CDR3: CASSYSGRVGDTQYF
DNA: TGTGCCAGCAGTTATAGCGGGAGGGTCGGAGATACGCAGTATTTT

J: TRBJ2-1
size: -
length: 17
V: TRBV5-1
D: TRBD2
CDR3: CASSLAAGESSYNEQFF
DNA: TGCGCCAGCAGCTTGGCGGCGGGAGAAAGCTCCTACAATGAGCAGTTCTTC

J: TRBJ1-1
size: -
length: 13
V: TRBV7-8
D: -
CDR3: CASSLVRNTEAFF
DNA: TGTGCCAGCAGCTTAGTGAGGAACACTGAAGCTTTCTTT

J: TRBJ1-1
size: -
length: 12
V: TRBV19
D: -
CDR3: CASRPSGVEAFF
DNA: TGTGCCAGTAGACCTTCGGGAGTTGAAGCTTTCTTT

J: TRBJ1-6
size: -
length: 15
V: TRBV9
D: TRBD1
CDR3: CASSGGTGRNSPLHF
DNA: TGTGCCAGCAGCGGGGGGACAGGTCGAAATTCACCCCTCCACTTT

J: TRBJ1-2
size: -
length: 12
V: TRBV6-5
D: TRBD1
CDR3: CASSRQGGGYTF
DNA: TGTGCCAGCAGTAGACAGGGAGGTGGCTACACCTTC

J: TRBJ2-6
size: -
length: 16
V: TRBV30
D: -
CDR3: CAWSRQGRAGANVLTF
DNA: TGTGCCTGGAGTAGACAGGGGAGGGCTGGGGCCAACGTCCTGACTTTC

J: TRBJ2-7
size: -
length: 15
V: TRBV11-2
D: -
CDR3: CASSSEGAPYYEQYF
DNA: TGTGCCAGCAGCTCCGAGGGCGCTCCTTACTACGAGCAGTACTTC

J: TRBJ2-2
size: -
length: 14
V: TRBV3-1/TRBV3-2
D: -
CDR3: CASSHAGSAGELFF
DNA: TGTGCCAGCAGCCACGCCGGTTCGGCCGGGGAGCTGTTTTTT

J: TRBJ1-4
size: -
length: 15
V: TRBV4-1
D: TRBD1
CDR3: CASSHTTGSQEKLFF
DNA: TGCGCCAGCAGCCACACGACAGGGTCTCAGGAAAAACTGTTTTTT

J: TRBJ1-2
size: -
length: 15
V: TRBV19
D: -
CDR3: CASSTRQVANYGYTF
DNA: TGTGCCAGTTCGACCCGGCAGGTGGCTAACTATGGCTACACCTTC

J: TRBJ2-7
size: -
length: 14
V: TRBV7-2
D: -
CDR3: CASSLEQGSYEQYF
DNA: TGTGCCAGCAGCTTAGAGCAGGGGAGTTACGAGCAGTACTTC

J: TRBJ2-7
size: few
length: 15
V: TRBV7-9
D: -
CDR3: CASSPGQHLGNEQYF
DNA: TGTGCCAGCAGCCCGGGTCAACACCTAGGAAACGAGCAGTACTTC

J: TRBJ2-1
size: -
length: 15
V: TRBV29-1
D: TRBD2
CDR3: CSVGRRSGSGYEQFF
DNA: TGCAGCGTTGGTCGTAGGAGCGGGAGTGGGTATGAGCAGTTCTTC

J: TRBJ1-2
size: -
length: 13
V: TRBV28
D: -
CDR3: CASSEQAYYGYTF
DNA: TGTGCCAGCAGTGAACAGGCTTACTATGGCTACACCTTC

J: TRBJ2-3
size: once
length: 16
V: TRBV15
D: TRBD2
CDR3: CATSRGFGTIPDTQYF
DNA: TGTGCCACCAGCAGAGGGTTCGGGACTATCCCAGATACGCAGTATTTT

J: TRBJ2-3
size: -
length: 14
V: TRBV7-9
D: -
CDR3: CASSKSGSDHTQYF
DNA: TGTGCCAGCAGCAAATCAGGGTCGGATCATACGCAGTATTTT

J: TRBJ2-7
size: -
length: 15
V: TRBV3-1/TRBV3-2
D: -
CDR3: CASSPDVTGVDEQYF
DNA: TGTGCCAGCAGCCCCGACGTAACGGGAGTGGACGAGCAGTACTTC

J: TRBJ1-2
size: -
length: 13
V: TRBV7-2
D: TRBD1
CDR3: CASSSDRVYGYTF
DNA: TGTGCCAGCAGCAGCGACAGGGTGTATGGCTACACCTTC

J: TRBJ1-1
size: -
length: 16
V: TRBV5-5
D: -
CDR3: CASSLERFGPGTEAFF
DNA: TGTGCCAGCAGCTTGGAGCGATTCGGTCCGGGCACTGAAGCTTTCTTT

J: TRBJ2-7
size: -
length: 14
V: TRBV18
D: -
CDR3: CASSRGETWPEQYF
DNA: TGTGCCAGCTCCAGGGGCGAGACGTGGCCCGAGCAGTACTTC

J: TRBJ2-5
size: -
length: 14
V: TRBV3-1/TRBV3-2
D: -
CDR3: CASSQDTGGETQYF
DNA: TGTGCCAGCAGCCAAGATACGGGTGGTGAGACCCAGTACTTC

J: TRBJ2-1
size: -
length: 15
V: TRBV28
D: TRBD2
CDR3: CASYSSGSSYNEQFF
DNA: TGTGCCAGCTATAGTAGCGGGAGCTCCTACAATGAGCAGTTCTTC

J: TRBJ2-7
size: -
length: 13
V: TRBV27
D: -
CDR3: CASSSGTVYEQYF
DNA: TGTGCCAGCAGTTCCGGGACTGTCTACGAGCAGTACTTC